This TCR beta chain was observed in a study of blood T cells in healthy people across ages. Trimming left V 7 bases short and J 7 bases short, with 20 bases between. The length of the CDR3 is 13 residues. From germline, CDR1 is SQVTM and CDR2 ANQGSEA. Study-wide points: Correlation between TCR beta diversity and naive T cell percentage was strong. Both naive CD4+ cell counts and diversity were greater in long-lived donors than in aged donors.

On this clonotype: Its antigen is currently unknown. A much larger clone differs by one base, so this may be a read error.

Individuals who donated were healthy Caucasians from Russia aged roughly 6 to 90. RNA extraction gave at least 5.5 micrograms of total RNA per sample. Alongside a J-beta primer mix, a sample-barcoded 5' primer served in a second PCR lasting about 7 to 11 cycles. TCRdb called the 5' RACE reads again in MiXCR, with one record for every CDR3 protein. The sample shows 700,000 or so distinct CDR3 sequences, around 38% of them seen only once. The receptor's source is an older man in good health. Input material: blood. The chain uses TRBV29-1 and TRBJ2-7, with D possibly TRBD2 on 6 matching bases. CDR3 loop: CSGRRRRATEQYF. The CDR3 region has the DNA TGCAGCGGGCGTCGCAGGAGGGCGACTGAGCAGTACTTC.